This T cell receptor (beta chain) emerged from a study of blood T cell repertoires in COVID-19. In this sample, this clone turned up once. CDR3 size: 15 residues. Trimming cost V 5 bases and J 1 base, with 17 bases left between them. Germline lookup yields CDR1 SQVTM and CDR2 ANQGSEA. Original processing methods: Using reference gene primer amplification, nucleated cell counts were estimated. Some clones are missing from TCRdb's copy, which holds only in-frame ones; the method was immunoSEQ multiplex PCR. The V and J calls and clone size are taken from that table; D and trimming were inferred from the DNA. The repertoire holds roughly 360,000 clones, with roughly four fifths as singletons.

The TCR originated in a woman aged 45-59 years who had recovered from COVID-19. The sequencing input was PBMCs or T cells enriched from blood (not recorded which). V is TRBV29-1 and J is TRBJ1-2, with a possible D match to TRBD1 (6 bases). In DNA, the CDR3 is TGCAGCGTTCTGATCACGACAGGCTTTAACTATGGCTACACCTTC. Translated, it gives CSVLITTGFNYGYTF.